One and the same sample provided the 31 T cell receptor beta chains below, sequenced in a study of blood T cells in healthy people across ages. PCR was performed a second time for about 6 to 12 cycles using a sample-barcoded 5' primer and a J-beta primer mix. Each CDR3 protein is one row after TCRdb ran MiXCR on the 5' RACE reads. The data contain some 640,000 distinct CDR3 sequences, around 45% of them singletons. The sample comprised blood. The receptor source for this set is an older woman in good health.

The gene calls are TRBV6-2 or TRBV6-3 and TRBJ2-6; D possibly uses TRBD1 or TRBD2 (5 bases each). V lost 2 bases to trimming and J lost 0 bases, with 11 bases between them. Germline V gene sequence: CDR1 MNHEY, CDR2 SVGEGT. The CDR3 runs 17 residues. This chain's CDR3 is CASSYGGFASGANVLTF. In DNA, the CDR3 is TGTGCCAGCAGTTACGGGGGTTTCGCCTCTGGGGCCAACGTCCTGACTTTC.

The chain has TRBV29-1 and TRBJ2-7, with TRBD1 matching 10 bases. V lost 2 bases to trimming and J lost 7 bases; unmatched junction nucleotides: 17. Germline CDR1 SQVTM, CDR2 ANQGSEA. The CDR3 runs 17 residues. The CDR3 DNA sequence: TGCAGCGTTGAATCCTATCTACGACAGGGGGCGAACAATGAGCAGTACTTC. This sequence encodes CSVESYLRQGANNEQYF.

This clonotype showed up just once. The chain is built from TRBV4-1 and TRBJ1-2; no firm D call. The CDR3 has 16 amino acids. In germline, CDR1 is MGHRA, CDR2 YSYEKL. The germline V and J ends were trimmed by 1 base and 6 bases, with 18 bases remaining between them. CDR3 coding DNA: TGCGCCAGCAGCCAAGGATACGGTATTACCAAAGATGGCTACACCTTC. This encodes CASSQGYGITKDGYTF.

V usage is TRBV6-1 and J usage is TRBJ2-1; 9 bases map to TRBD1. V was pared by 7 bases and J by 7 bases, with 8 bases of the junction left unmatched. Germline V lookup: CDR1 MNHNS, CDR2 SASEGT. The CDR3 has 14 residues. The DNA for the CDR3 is TGTGCCAGCACGTCCCGGGACAGGGTAAATGAGCAGTTCTTC. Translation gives CASTSRDRVNEQFF.

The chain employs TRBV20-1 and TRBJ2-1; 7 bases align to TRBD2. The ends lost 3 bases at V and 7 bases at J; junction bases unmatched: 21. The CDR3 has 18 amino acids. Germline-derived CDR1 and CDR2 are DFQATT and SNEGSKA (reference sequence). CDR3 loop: CSASPTRGAGGRGNEQFF. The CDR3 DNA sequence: TGCAGTGCTAGTCCTACCCGAGGGGCGGGCGGGAGAGGAAATGAGCAGTTCTTC.

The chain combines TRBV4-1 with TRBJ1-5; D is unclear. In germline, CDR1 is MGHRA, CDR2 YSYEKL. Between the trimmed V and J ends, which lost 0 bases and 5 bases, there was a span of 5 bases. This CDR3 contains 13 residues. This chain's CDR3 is CASSQERDQPQHF. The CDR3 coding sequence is TGCGCCAGCAGCCAAGAAAGGGATCAGCCCCAGCATTTT.

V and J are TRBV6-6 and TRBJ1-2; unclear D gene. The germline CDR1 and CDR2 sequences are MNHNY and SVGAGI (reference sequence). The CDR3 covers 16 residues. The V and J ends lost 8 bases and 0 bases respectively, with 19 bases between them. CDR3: CASPRALTDANYGYTF. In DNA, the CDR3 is TGTGCCAGCCCAAGGGCCTTGACGGACGCTAACTATGGCTACACCTTC.

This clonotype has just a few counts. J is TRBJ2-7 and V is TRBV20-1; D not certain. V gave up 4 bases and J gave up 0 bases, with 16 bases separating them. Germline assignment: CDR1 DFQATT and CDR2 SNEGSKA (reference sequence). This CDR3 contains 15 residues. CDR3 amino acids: CSAIPLTTLSYEQYF. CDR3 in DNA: TGCAGTGCTATACCTCTGACAACACTCTCCTACGAGCAGTACTTC.

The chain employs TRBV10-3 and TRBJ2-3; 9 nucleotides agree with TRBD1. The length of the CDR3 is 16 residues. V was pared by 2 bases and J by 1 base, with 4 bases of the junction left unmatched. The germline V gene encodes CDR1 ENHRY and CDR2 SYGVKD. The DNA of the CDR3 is TGTGCCATCAGTGAGAGGGACAGGGAGGGCACAGATACGCAGTATTTT. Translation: CAISERDREGTDTQYF.

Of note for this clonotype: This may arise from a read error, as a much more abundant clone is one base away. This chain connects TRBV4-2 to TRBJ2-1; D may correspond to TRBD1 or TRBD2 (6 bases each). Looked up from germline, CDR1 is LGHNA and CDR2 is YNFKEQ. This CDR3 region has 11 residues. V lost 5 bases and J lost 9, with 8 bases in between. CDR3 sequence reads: CASSEGGEQFF. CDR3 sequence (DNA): TGTGCCAGCAGCGAGGGGGGTGAGCAGTTCTTC.

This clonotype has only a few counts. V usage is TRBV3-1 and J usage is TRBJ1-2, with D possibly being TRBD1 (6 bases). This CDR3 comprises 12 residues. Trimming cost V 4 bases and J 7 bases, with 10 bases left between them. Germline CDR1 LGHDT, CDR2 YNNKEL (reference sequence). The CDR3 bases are TGTGCCAGCAGCCCACAGGGTGCTGGCTACACCTTC. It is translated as CASSPQGAGYTF.

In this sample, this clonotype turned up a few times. The CDR3 protein is CASSQYVTSGSTDTQYF. Written as DNA, the CDR3 is TGCGCCAGCAGCCAATACGTGACTAGCGGGAGCACAGATACGCAGTATTTT. V and J are TRBV4-3 and TRBJ2-3, with 10 bases fitting TRBD2. This CDR3 has 17 residues. The V gene's germline CDR1 is LGHNA and CDR2 YSLEER. J gave up 0 bases and V 2 bases, and 5 bases lay outside the gene matches.

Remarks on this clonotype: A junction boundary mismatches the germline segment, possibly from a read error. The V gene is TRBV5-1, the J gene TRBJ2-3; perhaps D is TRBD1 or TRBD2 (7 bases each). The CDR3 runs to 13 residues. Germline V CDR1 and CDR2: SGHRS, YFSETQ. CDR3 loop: CASRGGGTDTQYF. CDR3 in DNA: TGTGCCAGCAGGGGGGGGGGCACAGATACGCAGTATTTT.

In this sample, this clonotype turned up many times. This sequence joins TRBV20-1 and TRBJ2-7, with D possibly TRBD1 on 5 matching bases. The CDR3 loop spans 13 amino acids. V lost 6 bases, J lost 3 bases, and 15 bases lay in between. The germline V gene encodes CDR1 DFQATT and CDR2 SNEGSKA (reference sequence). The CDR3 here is CSASGDSDYEQYF. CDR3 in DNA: TGCAGTGCCTCGGGTGACAGTGACTACGAGCAGTACTTC.

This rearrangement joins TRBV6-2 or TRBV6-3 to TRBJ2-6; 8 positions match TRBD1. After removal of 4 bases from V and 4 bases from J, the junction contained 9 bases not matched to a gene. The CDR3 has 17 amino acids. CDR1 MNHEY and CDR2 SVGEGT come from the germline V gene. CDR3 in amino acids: CASSLSQGARGANVLTF. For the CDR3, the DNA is TGTGCCAGCAGTTTATCCCAGGGGGCGAGAGGGGCCAACGTCCTGACTTTC.

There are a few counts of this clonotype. This chain's CDR3 is CSASPRPTNEKLFF. CDR3 nucleotides: TGCAGCGCCTCCCCCAGGCCAACTAATGAAAAACTGTTTTTT. The V gene is TRBV29-1, the J gene TRBJ1-4; D not certain. This CDR3 spans 14 amino acids. In germline, CDR1 is SQVTM, CDR2 ANQGSEA. Trimming removed 7 bases at V and 0 bases at J, with 12 bases between.

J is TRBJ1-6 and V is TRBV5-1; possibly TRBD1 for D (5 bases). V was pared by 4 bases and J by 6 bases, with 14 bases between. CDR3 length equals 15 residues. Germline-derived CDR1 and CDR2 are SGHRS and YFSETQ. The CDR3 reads CASSPGGFANSPLHF. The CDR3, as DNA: TGCGCCAGCAGCCCCGGGGGATTTGCTAATTCACCCCTCCACTTT. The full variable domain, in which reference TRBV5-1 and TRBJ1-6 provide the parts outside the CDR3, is KAGVTQTPRYLIKTRGQQVTLSCSPISGHRSVSWYQQTPGQGLQFLFEYFSETQRNKGNFPGRFSGRQFSNSRSEMNVSTLELGDSALYLCASSPGGFANSPLHFGNGTRLTVT.

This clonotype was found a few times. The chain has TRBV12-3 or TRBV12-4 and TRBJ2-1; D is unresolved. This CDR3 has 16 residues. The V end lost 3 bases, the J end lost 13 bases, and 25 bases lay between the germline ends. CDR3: CASSFLSGPGGRNQFF. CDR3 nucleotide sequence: TGTGCCAGCAGTTTTCTTTCCGGGCCAGGTGGTAGGAATCAGTTCTTC.

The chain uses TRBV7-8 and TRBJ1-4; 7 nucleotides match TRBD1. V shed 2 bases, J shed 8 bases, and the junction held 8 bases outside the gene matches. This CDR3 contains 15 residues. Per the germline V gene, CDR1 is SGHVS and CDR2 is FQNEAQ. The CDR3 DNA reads TGTGCCAGCAGCTTATTGAGGGGGCGAATGGAAAAACTGTTTTTT. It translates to CASSLLRGRMEKLFF.

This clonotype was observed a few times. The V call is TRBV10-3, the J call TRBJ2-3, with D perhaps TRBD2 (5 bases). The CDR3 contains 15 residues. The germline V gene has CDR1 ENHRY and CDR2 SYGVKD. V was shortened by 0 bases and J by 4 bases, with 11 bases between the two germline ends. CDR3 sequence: CAISESRYGADTQYF. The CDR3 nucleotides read TGTGCCATCAGTGAGTCTCGTTACGGGGCAGATACGCAGTATTTT.

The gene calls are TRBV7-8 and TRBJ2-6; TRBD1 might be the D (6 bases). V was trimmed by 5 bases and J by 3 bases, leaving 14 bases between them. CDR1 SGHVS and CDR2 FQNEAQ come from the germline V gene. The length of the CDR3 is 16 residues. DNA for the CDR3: TGTGCCAGCAGCCCAAGAAACAGGGATGGGGCCAACGTCCTGACTTTC. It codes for CASSPRNRDGANVLTF. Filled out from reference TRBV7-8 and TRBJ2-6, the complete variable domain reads GAGVSQSPRYKVAKRGQDVALRCDPISGHVSLFWYQQALGQGPEFLTYFQNEAQLDKSGLPSDRFFAERPEGSVSTLKIQRTQQEDSAVYLCASSPRNRDGANVLTFGAGSRLTVL.

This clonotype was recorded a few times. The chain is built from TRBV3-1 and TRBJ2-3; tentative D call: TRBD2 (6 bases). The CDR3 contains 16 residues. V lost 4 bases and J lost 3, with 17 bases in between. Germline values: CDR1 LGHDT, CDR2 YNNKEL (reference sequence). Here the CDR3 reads CASSPRTWGGTDTQYF. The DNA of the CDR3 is TGTGCCAGCAGCCCGCGGACCTGGGGAGGTACAGATACGCAGTATTTT.

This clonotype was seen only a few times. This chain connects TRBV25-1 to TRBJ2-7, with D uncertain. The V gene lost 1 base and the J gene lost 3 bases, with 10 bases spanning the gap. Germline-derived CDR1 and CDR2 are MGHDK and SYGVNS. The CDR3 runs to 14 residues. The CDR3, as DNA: TGTGCCAGCAGTGAATTATCAGGTAGCTACGAGCAGTACTTC. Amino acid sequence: CASSELSGSYEQYF.

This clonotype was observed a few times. This chain's CDR3 is CASSLMSGGTDTQYF. The CDR3 coding sequence is TGTGCCAGCAGCTTAATGTCCGGGGGCACAGATACGCAGTATTTT. The chain combines TRBV7-3 with TRBJ2-3; D is possibly TRBD2 (5 bases). The CDR3 loop spans 15 amino acids. Germline V gene sequence: CDR1 SGHTA, CDR2 FQGTGA. The ends were cut back, 1 base at V and 1 base at J, with 9 bases in the middle.

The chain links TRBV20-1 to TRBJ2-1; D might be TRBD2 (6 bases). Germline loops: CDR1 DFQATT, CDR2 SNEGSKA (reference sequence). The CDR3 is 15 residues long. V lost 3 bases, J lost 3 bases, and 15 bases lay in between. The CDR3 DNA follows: TGCAGTGCTAGCCCGGCGGGAAGGCTCTACAATGAGCAGTTCTTC. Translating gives CSASPAGRLYNEQFF.

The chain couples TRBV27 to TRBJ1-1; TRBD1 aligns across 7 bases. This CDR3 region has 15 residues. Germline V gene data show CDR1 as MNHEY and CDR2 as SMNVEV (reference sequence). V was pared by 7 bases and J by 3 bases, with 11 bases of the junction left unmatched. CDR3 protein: CASTYRGPRDTEAFF. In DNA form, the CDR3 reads TGTGCCAGCACCTACAGGGGACCCCGGGACACTGAAGCTTTCTTT.

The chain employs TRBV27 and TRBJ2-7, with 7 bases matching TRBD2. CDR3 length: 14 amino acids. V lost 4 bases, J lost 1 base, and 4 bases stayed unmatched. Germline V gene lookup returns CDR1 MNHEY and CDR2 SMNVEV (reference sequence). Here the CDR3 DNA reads TGTGCCAGCAGTTGGGGCGGGAGATCCTACGAGCAGTACTTC. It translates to CASSWGGRSYEQYF.

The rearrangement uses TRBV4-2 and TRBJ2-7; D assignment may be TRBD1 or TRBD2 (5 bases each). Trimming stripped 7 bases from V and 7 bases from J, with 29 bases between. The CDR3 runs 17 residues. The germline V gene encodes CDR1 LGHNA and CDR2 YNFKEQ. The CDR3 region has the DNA TGTGCCAGCACCTCAATGGGGGTGGCAGGGAACTATTTAGAGCAGTACTTC. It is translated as CASTSMGVAGNYLEQYF.

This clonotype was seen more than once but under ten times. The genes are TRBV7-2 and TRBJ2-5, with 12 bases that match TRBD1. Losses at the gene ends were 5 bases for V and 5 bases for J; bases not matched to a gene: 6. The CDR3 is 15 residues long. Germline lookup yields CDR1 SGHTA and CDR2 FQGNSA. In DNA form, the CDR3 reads TGTGCCAGCAGCAGAGGGACAGGGGGCAAGGAGACCCAGTACTTC. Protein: CASSRGTGGKETQYF.

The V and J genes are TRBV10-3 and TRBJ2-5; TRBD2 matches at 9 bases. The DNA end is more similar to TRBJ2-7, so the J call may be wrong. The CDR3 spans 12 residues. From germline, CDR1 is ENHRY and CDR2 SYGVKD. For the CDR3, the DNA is TGTGCCATCTCACTAGCGGGCTACGAGCAGTACTTC. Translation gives CAISLAGYEQYF.

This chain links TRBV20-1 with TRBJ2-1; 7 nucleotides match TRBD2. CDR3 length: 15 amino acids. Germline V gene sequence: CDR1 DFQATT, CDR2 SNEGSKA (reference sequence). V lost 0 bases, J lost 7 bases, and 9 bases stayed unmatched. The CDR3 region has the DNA TGCAGTGCTAGAGATGCCGCGGGAGAAGGAAATGAGCAGTTCTTC. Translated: CSARDAAGEGNEQFF.